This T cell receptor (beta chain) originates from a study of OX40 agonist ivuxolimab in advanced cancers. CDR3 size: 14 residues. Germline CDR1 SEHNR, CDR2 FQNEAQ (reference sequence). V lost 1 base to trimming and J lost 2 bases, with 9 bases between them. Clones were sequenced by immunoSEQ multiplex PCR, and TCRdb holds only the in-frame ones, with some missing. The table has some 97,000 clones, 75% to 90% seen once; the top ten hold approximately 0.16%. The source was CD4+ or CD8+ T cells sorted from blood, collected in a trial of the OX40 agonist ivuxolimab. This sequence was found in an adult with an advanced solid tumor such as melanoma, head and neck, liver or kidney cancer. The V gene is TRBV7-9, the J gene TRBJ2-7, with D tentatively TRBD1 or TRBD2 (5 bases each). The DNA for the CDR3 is TGTGCCAGCAGCTTAGTGGGGACGGCCTACGAGCAGTACTTC. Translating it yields CASSLVGTAYEQYF.